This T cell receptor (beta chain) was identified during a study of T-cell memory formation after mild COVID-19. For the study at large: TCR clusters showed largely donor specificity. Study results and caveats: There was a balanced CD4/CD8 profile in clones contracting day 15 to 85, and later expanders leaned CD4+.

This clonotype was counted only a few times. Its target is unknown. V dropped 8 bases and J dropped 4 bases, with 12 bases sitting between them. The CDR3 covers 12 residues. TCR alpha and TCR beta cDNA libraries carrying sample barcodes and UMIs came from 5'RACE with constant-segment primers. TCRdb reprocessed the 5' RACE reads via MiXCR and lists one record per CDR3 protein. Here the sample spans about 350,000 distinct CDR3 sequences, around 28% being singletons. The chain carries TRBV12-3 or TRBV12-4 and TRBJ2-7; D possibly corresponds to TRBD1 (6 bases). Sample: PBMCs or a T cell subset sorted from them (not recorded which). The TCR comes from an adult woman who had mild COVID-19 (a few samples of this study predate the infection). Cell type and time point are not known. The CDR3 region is CASSRTAYEQYF. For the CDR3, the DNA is TGTGCCAGCTCTCGGACAGCATACGAGCAGTACTTC.